Below are 31 T cell receptor beta chains sequenced from a single sample in a study of blood T cell repertoires in COVID-19. Profiled with immunoSEQ multiplex PCR; TCRdb holds only in-frame clones, not every one. The sample lists about 210,000 clones, approximately 90% seen once, with around 1.2% in the top ten. Sample: peripheral blood. These receptors all stem from a man in his thirties or forties with acute or convalescent COVID-19.

The chain uses TRBV7-9 and TRBJ2-1; 7 bases map to TRBD2. Trimming took 5 bases from V and 8 from J; bases not matched to a gene: 12. The CDR3 contains 15 residues. CDR1 and CDR2 (germline): SEHNR, FQNEAQ (reference sequence). CDR3 in DNA: TGTGCCAGCAGCCAAAGACTTAAAAGCGGGGATGAGCAGTTCTTC. Protein: CASSQRLKSGDEQFF.

The J gene is TRBJ2-3, the V gene TRBV7-3; 15 bases are shared with TRBD2. V shed 2 bases, J shed 2 bases, and the junction held 5 bases outside the gene matches. CDR1 and CDR2 from the germline V gene are SGHTA and FQGTGA. CDR3 length: 18 amino acids. In nucleotides, the CDR3 is TGTGCCAGCAGCTTAGGAGGACTAGCGGGGGGGCTCACAGATACGCAGTATTTT. This encodes CASSLGGLAGGLTDTQYF.

In the case of this clone: Germline is not matched at one junction end, which may reflect a read error. V usage is TRBV11-2 and J usage is TRBJ1-2, with D perhaps TRBD1 (5 bases). The CDR3 has 15 amino acids. Germline V gives CDR1 SGHAT, CDR2 FQNNGV. The CDR3 here is CASSLDRLDNYGYTF. Written as DNA, the CDR3 is TGTGCCAGCAGCTTAGATAGATTGGACAACTACGGCTACACCTTC.

The rearrangement links TRBV27 to TRBJ2-4, with 12 bases matching TRBD2. CDR1 is MNHEY, CDR2 SMNVEV, per germline (reference sequence). With 3 bases clipped from V and 2 bases from J, the junction kept 17 bases outside the gene matches. CDR3 length: 21 amino acids. CDR3 nucleotides: TGTGCCAGCAGTTTTTATGGGGAAGGACTAGCGGGACCCGAGACCAAAAACATTCAGTACTTC. Amino acids: CASSFYGEGLAGPETKNIQYF.

The chain links TRBV18 to TRBJ1-5; the match to TRBD1 covers 8 bases. The CDR3 runs 15 residues. Germline V lookup: CDR1 KGHSH, CDR2 LQKENI. After removal of 2 bases from V and 6 bases from J, the junction contained 6 bases not matched to a gene. The CDR3, as DNA: TGTGCCAGCTCACCAGCAGGGGGCGGACGTCAGCCCCAGCATTTT. Translating gives CASSPAGGGRQPQHF.

The chain recombines TRBV6-1 with TRBJ2-7; 7 nucleotides align to TRBD1. Germline V gene lookup returns CDR1 MNHNS and CDR2 SASEGT. Germline trimming cut 2 bases from V and 0 bases from J; bases unmatched to any gene: 16. This CDR3 comprises 19 residues. CDR3 protein: CASSEWDWPPGQPSYEQYF. Here the CDR3 DNA reads TGTGCCAGCAGTGAATGGGATTGGCCACCGGGACAGCCCTCCTACGAGCAGTACTTC.

This chain connects TRBV7-2 to TRBJ1-5, with TRBD1 identical over 8 bases. The germline V gene has CDR1 SGHTA and CDR2 FQGNSA. The CDR3 has 17 amino acids. Trimming cost V 1 base and J 5 bases; bases outside gene matches: 10. CDR3 sequence reads: CASSLGGRGLPDQPQHF. The CDR3 bases are TGTGCCAGCAGCTTAGGGGGCAGGGGGCTTCCCGATCAGCCCCAGCATTTT.

The chain has TRBV12-3 or TRBV12-4 and TRBJ1-2; 8 nucleotides agree with TRBD1. V lost 7 bases, J lost 8 bases, and 6 bases stayed unmatched. The CDR3 has 12 residues. CDR3: CASTKDRAGYTF. Written as DNA, the CDR3 is TGTGCCAGCACAAAGGACAGGGCCGGCTACACCTTC.

J is TRBJ1-6 and V is TRBV5-1, with a weak D call TRBD1 (6 bases). Trimming cost V 2 bases and J 8 bases, with 20 bases left between them. Looked up from germline, CDR1 is SGHRS and CDR2 is YFSETQ. The CDR3 is made up of 17 amino acids. CDR3 sequence: CASSLRVGGYGDSPLHF. The CDR3 nucleotides read TGCGCCAGCAGCTTAAGGGTAGGGGGTTACGGCGATTCACCCCTCCACTTT. The variable domain in full, completed from reference TRBV5-1 and TRBJ1-6, reads KAGVTQTPRYLIKTRGQQVTLSCSPISGHRSVSWYQQTPGQGLQFLFEYFSETQRNKGNFPGRFSGRQFSNSRSEMNVSTLELGDSALYLCASSLRVGGYGDSPLHFGNGTRLTVT.

This chain connects TRBV6-5 to TRBJ2-7; 8 bases align to TRBD1. This CDR3 contains 15 residues. V dropped 5 bases and J dropped 6; count of bases not matched to a gene: 12. The germline V gene has CDR1 MNHEY and CDR2 SVGAGI. CDR3 protein: CASSTSDRARGEQYF. CDR3 DNA: TGTGCCAGCAGTACCTCGGACAGGGCGAGGGGCGAGCAGTACTTC.

This clone has only one observation. The chain couples TRBV5-1 to TRBJ2-1; weak D call: TRBD2 (5 bases). This CDR3 has 13 residues. Trimming pared 2 bases from V and 7 bases from J, leaving 10 bases between. In germline, CDR1 is SGHRS, CDR2 YFSETQ. The CDR3 DNA reads as TGCGCCAGCAGCTTACTAGTCCAGAATGAGCAGTTCTTC. Its protein product is CASSLLVQNEQFF. Looking up the rest from reference TRBV5-1 and TRBJ2-1 gives the full variable domain: KAGVTQTPRYLIKTRGQQVTLSCSPISGHRSVSWYQQTPGQGLQFLFEYFSETQRNKGNFPGRFSGRQFSNSRSEMNVSTLELGDSALYLCASSLLVQNEQFFGPGTRLTVL.

The chain joins TRBV6-5 to TRBJ1-6; D is undetermined. Germline lookup yields CDR1 MNHEY and CDR2 SVGAGI. CDR3 length equals 11 residues. V shed 6 bases and J shed 10 bases, with 7 bases lying between them. The CDR3 here is CASRLESPLHF. The CDR3 nucleotides are TGTGCCAGCAGGCTAGAGTCACCCCTCCACTTT.

The sample holds a few counts of this clone. The chain couples TRBV9 to TRBJ2-3; TRBD2 is a possible D gene (6 bases). Germline-derived CDR1 and CDR2 are SGDLS and YYNGEE. Trimming took off 4 bases at V and 6 bases at J, with 15 bases between the two ends. This CDR3 comprises 14 residues. The CDR3 nucleotides are TGTGCCAGCAGCCCAAGACCTGGGGGGGATACGCAGTATTTT. This translates into CASSPRPGGDTQYF.

CDR3 protein: CAISESMEGRGYTF. Written as DNA, the CDR3 is TGTGCCATCAGTGAGTCGATGGAGGGGCGCGGCTACACCTTC. This chain links TRBV10-3 with TRBJ1-2; TRBD1 might be the D (5 bases). V lost 0 bases and J lost 8, with 13 bases in between. The CDR3 totals 14 residues. CDR1 and CDR2 from the germline V gene are ENHRY and SYGVKD.

This chain joins TRBV9 and TRBJ1-5; unclear D gene. The CDR3 is 14 amino acids. Trimming left V 4 bases short and J 0 bases short, with 8 bases between. Germline loops: CDR1 SGDLS, CDR2 YYNGEE. CDR3 residues: CASSPGDSNQPQHF. DNA for the CDR3: TGTGCCAGCAGCCCTGGAGATAGCAATCAGCCCCAGCATTTT.

The rearrangement links TRBV5-4 to TRBJ2-1; TRBD2 matches 13 bases. Looked up from germline, CDR1 is SGHNT and CDR2 is YYREEE (reference sequence). The V and J ends lost 2 bases and 6 bases, in that order; junction bases with no gene match: 8. The CDR3 spans 17 residues. In DNA, the CDR3 is TGTGCCAGCAGCTTATTTCCGGGGACTAGCGGGGCCAATGAGCAGTTCTTC. Translating gives CASSLFPGTSGANEQFF. The full variable domain, its missing parts supplied by reference TRBV5-4 and TRBJ2-1, is ETGVTQSPTHLIKTRGQQVTLRCSSQSGHNTVSWYQQALGQGPQFIFQYYREEENGRGNFPPRFSGLQFPNYSSELNVNALELDDSALYLCASSLFPGTSGANEQFFGPGTRLTVL.

V gene TRBV10-3 combines with J gene TRBJ1-5; 10 bases agree with TRBD1. The V segment lost 6 bases and the J segment 4 bases; nucleotides outside the gene matches: 3. CDR3 size: 14 residues. Looked up from germline, CDR1 is ENHRY and CDR2 is SYGVKD. Here the CDR3 reads CAISRDRGNQPQHF. CDR3 nucleotides: TGTGCCATCAGCCGGGACAGGGGAAATCAGCCCCAGCATTTT.

The chain joins TRBV28 to TRBJ1-2; tentatively, D is TRBD1 (6 bases). The germline CDR1 and CDR2 sequences are MDHEN and SYDVKM. The CDR3 consists of 12 residues. Trimming removed 8 bases from V and 7 bases from J, with 14 bases in between. In DNA, the CDR3 is TGTGCCAGCCTAGGGGGATTTGCTGGCTACACCTTC. Translating it yields CASLGGFAGYTF.

V gene TRBV6-8 combines with J gene TRBJ2-1; 9 positions match TRBD1. Looked up from germline, CDR1 is MNHGY and CDR2 is SAAAGT. The length of the CDR3 is 14 residues. The ends lost 7 bases at V and 6 bases at J; junction bases unmatched: 7. Here the CDR3 DNA reads TGTGCCAGCAAAACCGGGACAGGGAGCAATGAGCAGTTCTTC. It yields the protein CASKTGTGSNEQFF.

This sequence joins TRBV6-5 and TRBJ1-1; 9 nucleotides match TRBD1. Losses at the gene ends were 5 bases for V and 1 base for J; bases not matched to a gene: 5. From germline, CDR1 is MNHEY and CDR2 SVGAGI. This CDR3 has 15 residues. CDR3 nucleotides: TGTGCCAGCAGTATACAGGGGGCCCCGAACACTGAAGCTTTCTTT. Translated, it gives CASSIQGAPNTEAFF.

The chain has TRBV7-2 and TRBJ1-2; 10 bases are shared with TRBD1. Germline CDR1 is SGHTA and CDR2 is FQGNSA. The CDR3 spans 16 residues. Trimming cost V 5 bases and J 4 bases; bases outside gene matches: 10. In DNA form, the CDR3 reads TGTGCCAGCAGCACTTATATGGGGACAGGGGCCTATGGCTACACCTTC. Protein sequence: CASSTYMGTGAYGYTF. The whole variable domain, filled in from reference TRBV7-2 and TRBJ1-2, reads GAGVSQSPSNKVTEKGKDVELRCDPISGHTALYWYRQSLGQGLEFLIYFQGNSAPDKSGLPSDRFSAERTGGSVSTLTIQRTQQEDSAVYLCASSTYMGTGAYGYTFGSGTRLTVV.

The chain joins TRBV2 to TRBJ2-1; 16 bases line up with TRBD2. In germline, CDR1 is SNHLY, CDR2 FYNNEI. The CDR3 extends over 16 amino acids. V lost 6 bases to trimming and J lost 7 bases; unmatched junction nucleotides: 6. Here the CDR3 DNA reads TGTGCCAGCAGAAAGGGACTAGCGGGGGGGACTAATGAGCAGTTCTTC. Amino acids: CASRKGLAGGTNEQFF.

The chain employs TRBV6-1 and TRBJ2-1; 11 bases align to TRBD1. The length of the CDR3 is 16 residues. J lost 7 bases, V lost 3 bases, and 8 bases had no gene match. Germline assignment: CDR1 MNHNS and CDR2 SASEGT. Here the CDR3 DNA reads TGTGCCAGCAGTGATCGACGGACAGGGGGCGGGAATGAGCAGTTCTTC. It yields the protein CASSDRRTGGGNEQFF.

The chain links TRBV9 to TRBJ1-5; the D is unclear. Germline V gene lookup returns CDR1 SGDLS and CDR2 YYNGEE. V was clipped by 3 bases and J by 2 bases, with 12 bases between them. CDR3 length equals 15 residues. In nucleotides, the CDR3 is TGTGCCAGCAGCGCCACGGGGTGGGGCAATCAGCCCCAGCATTTT. Translated: CASSATGWGNQPQHF. The variable domain in full, with the rest retrieved from reference TRBV9 and TRBJ1-5, is DSGVTQTPKHLITATGQRVTLRCSPRSGDLSVYWYQQSLDQGLQFLIQYYNGEERAKGNILERFSAQQFPDLHSELNLSSLELGDSALYFCASSATGWGNQPQHFGDGTRLSIL.

The chain links TRBV2 to TRBJ2-7, with TRBD1 matching over 8 bases. Germline-derived CDR1 and CDR2 are SNHLY and FYNNEI. J lost 5 bases, V lost 5 bases, and 8 bases had no gene match. The length of the CDR3 is 14 residues. For the CDR3, the DNA is TGTGCCAGCAGTATAGGACAGGGCGCCAACGAGCAGTACTTC. It yields the protein CASSIGQGANEQYF.

The J gene is TRBJ2-5, the V gene TRBV7-3; D may be TRBD1 (6 bases). The germline CDR1 and CDR2 sequences are SGHTA and FQGTGA. V was cut by 5 bases and J by 4 bases, with 14 bases left in between. The CDR3 length is 14 residues. The DNA of the CDR3 is TGTGCCAGCAGCCCACACAGGGACGGAGAGACCCAGTACTTC. Translation: CASSPHRDGETQYF.

The chain couples TRBV7-9 to TRBJ2-1; D gene unclear. The CDR3 has 15 residues. CDR1 and CDR2 from the germline V gene are SEHNR and FQNEAQ (reference sequence). V shed 6 bases and J shed 6 bases, with 18 bases lying between them. CDR3 nucleotides: TGTGCCAGCAGACCAAAGATAGTTCTAGGCAATGAGCAGTTCTTC. Translated, it gives CASRPKIVLGNEQFF.

The sample holds a few counts of this clone. This chain joins TRBV24-1 and TRBJ2-1, with 10 bases fitting TRBD1. The germline CDR1 and CDR2 sequences are KGHDR and SFDVKD. This CDR3 has 15 residues. V shed 6 bases, J shed 6 bases, and the junction held 7 bases outside the gene matches. The CDR3: CATSFPGTGVNEQFF. The CDR3 DNA is TGTGCCACCAGTTTTCCGGGGACAGGGGTCAATGAGCAGTTCTTC.

The chain has TRBV27 and TRBJ2-5, with a weak D call TRBD2 (5 bases). V shed 5 bases and J shed 1 base, with 11 bases lying between them. CDR1 is MNHEY and CDR2 is SMNVEV in the germline V gene (reference sequence). The CDR3 has 14 residues. The CDR3 DNA follows: TGTGCCAGCAGTCTGTCCCGGGGCCAAGAGACCCAGTACTTC. Protein: CASSLSRGQETQYF.

This clone was seen just once. The rearrangement links TRBV3-1 (or the pseudogene TRBV3-2) to TRBJ1-1, with 7 bases matching TRBD1. V gave up 4 bases and J gave up 3 bases; unmatched junction bases: 5. Germline CDR1 and CDR2: LGHDT and YNNKEL (reference sequence). The CDR3 contains 14 residues. The CDR3 region is CASSLFTGDTEAFF. DNA of the CDR3: TGTGCCAGCAGCCTTTTCACAGGGGACACTGAAGCTTTCTTT.

This chain uses TRBV27 with TRBJ1-4; no definite D call. CDR3 size: 15 residues. The germline V gene encodes CDR1 MNHEY and CDR2 SMNVEV (reference sequence). Trimming took off 3 bases at V and 6 bases at J, with 14 bases between the two ends. CDR3 in amino acids: CASSLVTDFHEKLFF. CDR3 in DNA: TGTGCCAGCAGTTTGGTAACGGACTTTCATGAAAAACTGTTTTTT.